This passage covers 25 T cell receptor beta chains from one sample sequenced in a study of blood T cell repertoires in COVID-19. Some clones are missing from TCRdb's copy, which holds only in-frame ones; the method was immunoSEQ multiplex PCR. Of around 80,000 clones listed, approximately 82% are singletons. Sequencing was performed on peripheral blood. These receptors came from a human donor in a cohort sampled during active COVID-19.

V is TRBV9 and J is TRBJ2-1, with D perhaps TRBD2 (6 bases). Germline V lookup: CDR1 SGDLS, CDR2 YYNGEE. CDR3 length: 15 residues. The ends were cut back, 3 bases at V and 1 base at J, with 11 bases in the middle. Written as DNA, the CDR3 is TGTGCCAGCAGCGCCAGCGGGTCGTCCTACAATGAGCAGTTCTTC. It translates to CASSASGSSYNEQFF.

The chain uses TRBV5-6 and TRBJ2-2; 8 nucleotides agree with TRBD2. The germline V gene has CDR1 SGHDT and CDR2 YYEEEE. CDR3 size: 18 residues. Trimming took 9 bases from V and 4 from J; bases not matched to a gene: 20. Here the CDR3 DNA reads TGTGCCACCGAGCTCCTTGGAGGGCTAGCGGGCCCCACCGGGGAGCTGTTTTTT. This sequence encodes CATELLGGLAGPTGELFF.

The chain is built from TRBV5-4 and TRBJ2-3; 8 nucleotides match TRBD2. The CDR3 extends over 14 amino acids. Trimming cost V 2 bases and J 4 bases; bases outside gene matches: 3. Germline lookup yields CDR1 SGHNT and CDR2 YYREEE (reference sequence). Here the CDR3 reads CASSLAGVSDTQYF. The DNA of the CDR3 is TGTGCCAGCAGCTTAGCGGGAGTCTCAGATACGCAGTATTTT.

This clone was seen just once. The genes are TRBV7-7 and TRBJ2-1; D unclear. Per the germline V gene, CDR1 is SSHAT and CDR2 is FNYEAQ (reference sequence). This CDR3 has 15 residues. The V gene lost 1 base and the J gene lost 5 bases, with 12 bases spanning the gap. CDR3 residues: CASSLGRLEDNEQFF. The CDR3 nucleotides are TGTGCCAGCAGCTTAGGGCGGCTAGAGGACAATGAGCAGTTCTTC.

Comments on this clone: The same CDR3 is also encoded by other DNA sequences in this sample. The chain employs TRBV11-3 and TRBJ2-5; D call uncertain. The ends were cut back, 3 bases at V and 3 bases at J, with 5 bases in the middle. This CDR3 is 12 amino acids long. Germline V gene sequence: CDR1 SGHNT, CDR2 YENEEA. The CDR3 coding sequence is TGTGCCAGCAGCTTGGCCGAAGAGACCCAGTACTTC. It translates to CASSLAEETQYF.

The chain carries TRBV3-1 (or the pseudogene TRBV3-2) and TRBJ2-2; 9 nucleotides agree with TRBD2. Looked up from germline, CDR1 is LGHDT and CDR2 is YNNKEL (reference sequence). The V and J ends lost 2 bases and 6 bases, in that order; junction bases with no gene match: 13. The CDR3 is 18 residues long. The DNA of the CDR3 is TGTGCCAGCAGCCAAAACCCTTTGTGGCGGGGGGGTGCCGGGGAGCTGTTTTTT. Protein sequence: CASSQNPLWRGGAGELFF.

The chain links TRBV7-9 to TRBJ1-4; TRBD1 aligns across 11 bases. The trim removed 6 bases at V and 12 bases at J, leaving 6 bases unmatched. This CDR3 is 13 amino acids long. From germline, CDR1 is SEHNR and CDR2 FQNEAQ (reference sequence). Here the CDR3 DNA reads TGTGCCAGCAGGGGGACAGGGGGTCTGGAACTGTTTTTT. It specifies CASRGTGGLELFF.

This clone was seen just once. The chain carries TRBV24-1 and TRBJ2-5; 7 bases line up with TRBD1. The germline V gene has CDR1 KGHDR and CDR2 SFDVKD. After removal of 4 bases from V and 3 bases from J, the junction contained 4 bases not matched to a gene. CDR3 length equals 14 residues. The CDR3 loop reads CATSDRGQEETQYF. CDR3 in DNA: TGTGCCACCAGTGACCGCGGACAGGAAGAGACCCAGTACTTC.

The chain has TRBV11-3 and TRBJ2-7; D may be TRBD2 (7 bases). CDR3 length: 14 residues. Between the trimmed V and J ends, which lost 1 base and 5 bases, there was a span of 12 bases. The germline V gene encodes CDR1 SGHNT and CDR2 YENEEA. The CDR3 is CASSLGAGADEQYF. DNA of the CDR3: TGTGCCAGCAGCTTAGGGGCGGGGGCTGACGAGCAGTACTTC.

The V gene is TRBV28, the J gene TRBJ1-4; 9 nucleotides line up with TRBD1. V lost 6 bases and J lost 5; bases outside the gene matches: 10. The CDR3 sequence is 16 residues long. From germline, CDR1 is MDHEN and CDR2 SYDVKM. The chain's CDR3 is CASRLPGQGTNEKLFF. CDR3 nucleotide sequence: TGTGCCAGCAGGCTCCCGGGACAGGGAACAAATGAAAAACTGTTTTTT.

The rearrangement links TRBV5-1 to TRBJ2-1; D perhaps matches TRBD1 (6 bases). Trimming pared 0 bases from V and 6 bases from J, leaving 7 bases between. The CDR3 is 13 residues long. Germline CDR1 reads SGHRS; CDR2 reads YFSETQ. In nucleotides, the CDR3 is TGCGCCAGCAGCTTGGACAGGGCCAATGAGCAGTTCTTC. Translating gives CASSLDRANEQFF.

The V call is TRBV7-2, the J call TRBJ1-5; D is ambiguous. Trimming took 1 base from V and 0 from J, leaving 7 bases between them. The CDR3 loop spans 15 amino acids. Germline CDR1 is SGHTA and CDR2 is FQGNSA. The CDR3 here is CASSLVPISNQPQHF. The CDR3 DNA reads TGTGCCAGCAGCTTAGTCCCAATTAGCAATCAGCCCCAGCATTTT.

V and J are TRBV3-1 (or the pseudogene TRBV3-2) and TRBJ2-3; 10 bases map to TRBD2. The CDR3 runs 15 residues. V lost 1 base to trimming and J lost 12 bases; unmatched junction nucleotides: 10. Germline V gene lookup returns CDR1 LGHDT and CDR2 YNNKEL (reference sequence). DNA for the CDR3: TGTGCCAGCAGCCAAGCGGGCTCAAGCGGGGGGGCTCAGTATTTT. Protein product: CASSQAGSSGGAQYF.

The J gene is TRBJ2-5, the V gene TRBV18; 7 nucleotides match TRBD1. J gave up 1 base and V 5 bases, and 4 bases lay outside the gene matches. CDR3 size: 14 residues. Germline V gene data show CDR1 as KGHSH and CDR2 as LQKENI. CDR3 sequence reads: CASSVRGIQETQYF. The CDR3 nucleotides read TGTGCCAGCTCAGTCAGGGGGATCCAAGAGACCCAGTACTTC.

This sequence joins TRBV12-3 or TRBV12-4 and TRBJ1-1, with 7 bases aligning to TRBD1. CDR3 length: 13 residues. With 3 bases clipped from V and 3 bases from J, the junction kept 1 base outside the gene matches. The CDR3 bases are TGTGCCAGCAGTTTGACAGGGCACACTGAAGCTTTCTTT. Encoded protein: CASSLTGHTEAFF.

The rearrangement uses TRBV20-1 and TRBJ1-2, with TRBD1 matching 7 bases. CDR1 and CDR2 from the germline V gene are DFQATT and SNEGSKA (reference sequence). V was clipped by 7 bases and J by 6 bases; unmatched bases: 5. This CDR3 has 11 residues. Here the CDR3 DNA reads TGCAGTGGACAGGGACTCCATGGCTACACCTTC. This codes for CSGQGLHGYTF.

The chain has TRBV12-5 and TRBJ1-1; unclear D gene. Germline V gene data show CDR1 as LGHNT and CDR2 as FRNRAP. This CDR3 has 13 residues. Trimming took 1 base from V and 5 from J, leaving 8 bases between them. CDR3 coding DNA: TGTGCTAGTGGTTTGGGCCACGGGACTGAAGCTTTCTTT. Translating gives CASGLGHGTEAFF.

V is TRBV28 and J is TRBJ2-3; 9 nucleotides line up with TRBD2. The ends lost 3 bases at V and 3 bases at J; junction bases unmatched: 7. Germline-derived CDR1 and CDR2 are MDHEN and SYDVKM. The CDR3 has 16 amino acids. The CDR3 protein is CASSFSGTSLTDTQYF. The CDR3 coding sequence is TGTGCCAGCAGTTTCTCCGGGACTAGCCTAACAGATACGCAGTATTTT.

This chain links TRBV7-3 with TRBJ2-1, with D possibly TRBD1 on 6 matching bases. Germline CDR1 reads SGHTA; CDR2 reads FQGTGA. V was pared by 4 bases and J by 7 bases, with 11 bases between. The CDR3 is 13 amino acids. CDR3 region: CASSSPQGNEQFF. The CDR3 DNA reads TGTGCCAGCAGCTCCCCCCAGGGGAATGAGCAGTTCTTC.

The V call is TRBV10-2, the J call TRBJ2-4; D gene unclear. The CDR3 runs to 13 residues. In germline, CDR1 is WSHSY, CDR2 SAAADI. With 2 bases removed from V and 13 bases from J, the gap between germline ends came to 15 bases. In nucleotides, the CDR3 is TGCGCCAGCAGTGAGGATGATAGGAGTATACAGTACTTC. This encodes CASSEDDRSIQYF.

This clone was counted only a few times. The V call is TRBV6-5, the J call TRBJ2-2; D is unclear. This CDR3 has 16 residues. Trimming removed 0 bases at V and 3 bases at J, with 11 bases between. CDR1 MNHEY and CDR2 SVGAGI come from the germline V gene. The CDR3, as DNA: TGTGCCAGCAGTTACTCGGTACAGCCGCACACCGGGGAGCTGTTTTTT. It translates to CASSYSVQPHTGELFF.

The rearrangement joins TRBV4-2 to TRBJ2-5; TRBD2 matches at 10 bases. V lost 0 bases, J lost 5 bases, and 6 bases stayed unmatched. The CDR3 has 16 residues. CDR1 and CDR2 (germline): LGHNA, YNFKEQ. CDR3 loop: CASSQEASGSGETQYF. The CDR3, as DNA: TGTGCCAGCAGCCAAGAAGCTAGCGGGAGTGGGGAGACCCAGTACTTC.

This chain's CDR3 is CASSQVSSASGANVLTF. In DNA, the CDR3 is TGTGCCAGCAGCCAAGTTTCCTCCGCGTCTGGGGCCAACGTCCTGACTTTC. The chain links TRBV3-1 (or the pseudogene TRBV3-2) to TRBJ2-6; D gene uncertain. The CDR3 has 17 residues. V was shortened by 1 base and J by 1 base, with 11 bases between the two germline ends. In germline, CDR1 is LGHDT, CDR2 YNNKEL (reference sequence).

V gene TRBV19 combines with J gene TRBJ1-1, with 9 bases matching TRBD1. Germline V gene lookup returns CDR1 LNHDA and CDR2 SQIVND (reference sequence). This CDR3 has 13 amino acids. The trim removed 6 bases at V and 3 bases at J, leaving 2 bases unmatched. The CDR3 region is CASRWDRDTEAFF. The CDR3 DNA sequence: TGTGCCAGTAGATGGGACAGGGACACTGAAGCTTTCTTT.

The chain joins TRBV7-2 to TRBJ2-5; 12 bases align to TRBD2. With V trimmed by 4 bases and J by 5 bases, 11 bases remained unmatched. Looked up from germline, CDR1 is SGHTA and CDR2 is FQGNSA. This CDR3 contains 17 residues. For the CDR3, the DNA is TGTGCCAGCAGCTCCAACGCCCTAGCGGGGGGGCTTGAGACCCAGTACTTC. Residues: CASSSNALAGGLETQYF.